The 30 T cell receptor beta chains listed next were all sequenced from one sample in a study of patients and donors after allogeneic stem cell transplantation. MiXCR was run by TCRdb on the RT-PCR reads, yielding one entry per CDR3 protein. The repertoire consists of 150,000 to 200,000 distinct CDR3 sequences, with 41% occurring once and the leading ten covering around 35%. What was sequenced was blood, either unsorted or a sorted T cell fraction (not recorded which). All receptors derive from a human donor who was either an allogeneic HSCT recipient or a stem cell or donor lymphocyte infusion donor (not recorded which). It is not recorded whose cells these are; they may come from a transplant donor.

CDR3 sequence (DNA): TGTGCCAGCAGTGAATCTGCTGCTAACTATGGCTACACCTTC. Amino acids: CASSESAANYGYTF. The gene calls are TRBV25-1 and TRBJ1-2; D remains ambiguous. The germline V gene has CDR1 MGHDK and CDR2 SYGVNS. CDR3 length equals 14 residues. V gave up 1 base and J gave up 0 bases, with 6 bases separating them.

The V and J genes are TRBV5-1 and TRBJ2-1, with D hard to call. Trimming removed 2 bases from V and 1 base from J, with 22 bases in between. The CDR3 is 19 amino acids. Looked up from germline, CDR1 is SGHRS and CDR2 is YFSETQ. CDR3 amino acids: CASSLPPPRSWGSYNEQFF. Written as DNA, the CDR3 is TGCGCCAGCAGCTTACCGCCTCCACGAAGTTGGGGTTCCTACAATGAGCAGTTCTTC.

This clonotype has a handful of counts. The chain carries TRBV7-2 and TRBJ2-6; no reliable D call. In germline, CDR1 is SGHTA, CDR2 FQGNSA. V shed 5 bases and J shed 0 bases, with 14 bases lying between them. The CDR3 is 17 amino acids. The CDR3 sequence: CASSLTWATSGANVLTF. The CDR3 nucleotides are TGTGCCAGCAGCCTAACATGGGCAACCTCTGGGGCCAACGTCCTGACTTTC.

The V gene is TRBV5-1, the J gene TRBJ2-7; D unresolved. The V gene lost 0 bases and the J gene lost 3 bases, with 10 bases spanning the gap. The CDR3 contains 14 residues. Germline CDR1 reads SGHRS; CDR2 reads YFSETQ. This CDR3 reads CASSLDITNYEQYF. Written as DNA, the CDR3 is TGCGCCAGCAGCTTGGACATCACCAACTACGAGCAGTACTTC.

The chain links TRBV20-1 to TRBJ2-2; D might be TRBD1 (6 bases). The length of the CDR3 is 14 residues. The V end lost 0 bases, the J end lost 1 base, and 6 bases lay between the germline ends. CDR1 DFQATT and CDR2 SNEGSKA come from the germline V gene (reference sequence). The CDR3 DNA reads TGCAGTGCTAGAGACAGGGGGAACACCGGGGAGCTGTTTTTT. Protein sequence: CSARDRGNTGELFF.

The CDR3 DNA reads as TGTGCCAGCAGGCGAACAGGGAGGATAGAGGCTACTGAAGCTTTCTTT. This sequence encodes CASRRTGRIEATEAFF. This chain uses TRBV12-3 or TRBV12-4 with TRBJ1-1; D possibly corresponds to TRBD1 (6 bases). CDR3 length: 16 residues. V lost 6 bases and J 5 bases, leaving 22 bases between the germline ends.

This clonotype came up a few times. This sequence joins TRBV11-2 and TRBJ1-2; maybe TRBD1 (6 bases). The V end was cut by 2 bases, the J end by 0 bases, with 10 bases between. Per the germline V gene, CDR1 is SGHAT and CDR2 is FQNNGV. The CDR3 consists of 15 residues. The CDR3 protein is CASSLNTGPNYGYTF. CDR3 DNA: TGTGCCAGCAGCTTAAATACAGGGCCTAACTATGGCTACACCTTC.

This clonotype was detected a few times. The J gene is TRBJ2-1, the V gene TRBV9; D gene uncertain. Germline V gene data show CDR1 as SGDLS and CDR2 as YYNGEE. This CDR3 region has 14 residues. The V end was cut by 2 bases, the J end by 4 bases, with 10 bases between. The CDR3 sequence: CASSVLSGYNEQFF. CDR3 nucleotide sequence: TGTGCCAGCAGCGTTCTTTCGGGTTACAATGAGCAGTTCTTC.

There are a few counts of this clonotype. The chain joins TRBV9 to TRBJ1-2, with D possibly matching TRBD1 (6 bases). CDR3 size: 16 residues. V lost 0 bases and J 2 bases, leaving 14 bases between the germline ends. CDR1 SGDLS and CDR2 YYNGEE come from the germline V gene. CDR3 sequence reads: CASSVGRGGPNYGYTF. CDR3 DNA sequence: TGTGCCAGCAGCGTAGGGAGAGGGGGGCCGAACTATGGCTACACCTTC.

The CDR3 protein is CATSDPGQKNEKLFF. The DNA of the CDR3 is TGTGCCACCAGTGACCCGGGACAGAAGAATGAAAAACTGTTTTTT. V usage is TRBV24-1 and J usage is TRBJ1-4; 7 bases match TRBD1. Germline CDR1 KGHDR, CDR2 SFDVKD. The CDR3 consists of 15 residues. Trimming took 4 bases from V and 5 from J; bases not matched to a gene: 6.

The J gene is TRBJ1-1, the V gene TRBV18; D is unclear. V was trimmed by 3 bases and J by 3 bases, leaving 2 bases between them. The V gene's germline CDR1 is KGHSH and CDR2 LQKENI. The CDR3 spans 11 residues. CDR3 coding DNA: TGTGCCAGCTCACCTGACACTGAAGCTTTCTTT. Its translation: CASSPDTEAFF.

CDR3 nucleotide sequence: TGTGCCAGCAGCGTCGAGGGAGGGTTAGGCGACGGCTACACCTTC. This encodes CASSVEGGLGDGYTF. The gene calls are TRBV9 and TRBJ1-2, with D uncertain. Trimming cost V 2 bases and J 8 bases, with 19 bases left between them. The CDR3 runs 15 residues. Germline CDR1 reads SGDLS; CDR2 reads YYNGEE.

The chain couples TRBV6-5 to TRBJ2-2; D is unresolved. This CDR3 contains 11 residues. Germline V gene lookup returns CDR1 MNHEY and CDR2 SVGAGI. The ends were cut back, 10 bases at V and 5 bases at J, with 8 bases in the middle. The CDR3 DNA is TGTGCCACCTGGAGAACCGGGGAGCTGTTTTTT. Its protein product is CATWRTGELFF.

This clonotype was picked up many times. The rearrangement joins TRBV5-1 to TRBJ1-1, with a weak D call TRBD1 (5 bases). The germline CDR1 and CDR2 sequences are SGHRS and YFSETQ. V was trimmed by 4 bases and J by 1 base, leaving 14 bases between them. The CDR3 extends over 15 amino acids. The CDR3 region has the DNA TGCGCCAGCAGCCAAAAACAGGTTTCGAACACTGAAGCTTTCTTT. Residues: CASSQKQVSNTEAFF. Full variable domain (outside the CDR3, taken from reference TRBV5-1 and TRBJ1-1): KAGVTQTPRYLIKTRGQQVTLSCSPISGHRSVSWYQQTPGQGLQFLFEYFSETQRNKGNFPGRFSGRQFSNSRSEMNVSTLELGDSALYLCASSQKQVSNTEAFFGQGTRLTVV.

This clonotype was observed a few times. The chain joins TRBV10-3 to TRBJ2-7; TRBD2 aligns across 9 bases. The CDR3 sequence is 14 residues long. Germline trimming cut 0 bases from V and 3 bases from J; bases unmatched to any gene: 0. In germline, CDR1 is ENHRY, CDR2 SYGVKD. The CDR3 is CAISESTSGYEQYF. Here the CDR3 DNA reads TGTGCCATCAGTGAGTCGACTAGCGGCTACGAGCAGTACTTC.

The CDR3 DNA follows: TGTGCCAGCAGTCCCGACATCTATGCAGCCAAAAACATTCAGTACTTC. Protein sequence: CASSPDIYAAKNIQYF. V and J are TRBV6-2 or TRBV6-3 and TRBJ2-4, with D hard to call. The CDR3 consists of 16 residues. Germline assignment: CDR1 MNHEY and CDR2 SVGEGT. The germline V and J ends were trimmed by 5 bases and 0 bases, with 14 bases remaining between them.

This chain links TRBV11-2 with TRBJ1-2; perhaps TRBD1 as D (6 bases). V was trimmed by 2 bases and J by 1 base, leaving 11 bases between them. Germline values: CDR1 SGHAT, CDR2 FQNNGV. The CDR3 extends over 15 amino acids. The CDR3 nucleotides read TGTGCCAGCAGCTTACCCGGACAGTTTAACTATGGCTACACCTTC. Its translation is CASSLPGQFNYGYTF.

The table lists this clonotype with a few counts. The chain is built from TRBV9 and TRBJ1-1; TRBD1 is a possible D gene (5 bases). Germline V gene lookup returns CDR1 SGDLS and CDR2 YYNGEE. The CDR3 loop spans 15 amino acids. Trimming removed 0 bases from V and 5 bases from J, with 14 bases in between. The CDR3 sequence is CASSVVGDGVTEAFF. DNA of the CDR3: TGTGCCAGCAGCGTAGTGGGGGACGGGGTTACTGAAGCTTTCTTT.

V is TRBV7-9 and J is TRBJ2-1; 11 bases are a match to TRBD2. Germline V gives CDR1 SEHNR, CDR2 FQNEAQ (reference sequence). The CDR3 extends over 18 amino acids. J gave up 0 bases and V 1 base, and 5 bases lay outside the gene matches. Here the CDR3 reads CASSLVPTSGSSYNEQFF. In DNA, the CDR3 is TGTGCCAGCAGCTTAGTACCTACTAGCGGGAGCTCCTACAATGAGCAGTTCTTC.

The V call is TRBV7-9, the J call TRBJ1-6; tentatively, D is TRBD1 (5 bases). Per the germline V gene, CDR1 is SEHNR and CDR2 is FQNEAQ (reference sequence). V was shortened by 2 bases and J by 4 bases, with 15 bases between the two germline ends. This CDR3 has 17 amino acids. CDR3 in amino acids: CASSLKEGGEYNSPLHF. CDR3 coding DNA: TGTGCCAGCAGCTTAAAGGAGGGAGGGGAATATAATTCACCCCTCCACTTT.

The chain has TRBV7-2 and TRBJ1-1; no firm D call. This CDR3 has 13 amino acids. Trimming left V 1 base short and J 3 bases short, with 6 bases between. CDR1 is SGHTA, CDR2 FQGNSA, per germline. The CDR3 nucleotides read TGTGCCAGCAGCTTAGAGGAGTACACTGAAGCTTTCTTT. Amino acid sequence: CASSLEEYTEAFF.

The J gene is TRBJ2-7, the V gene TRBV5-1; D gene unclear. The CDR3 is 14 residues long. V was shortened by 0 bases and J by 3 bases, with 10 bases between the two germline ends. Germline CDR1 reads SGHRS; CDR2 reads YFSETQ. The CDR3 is CASSLEGRSYEQYF. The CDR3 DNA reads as TGCGCCAGCAGCTTGGAAGGCAGGAGCTACGAGCAGTACTTC. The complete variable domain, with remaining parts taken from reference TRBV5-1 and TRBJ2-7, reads KAGVTQTPRYLIKTRGQQVTLSCSPISGHRSVSWYQQTPGQGLQFLFEYFSETQRNKGNFPGRFSGRQFSNSRSEMNVSTLELGDSALYLCASSLEGRSYEQYFGPGTRLTVT.

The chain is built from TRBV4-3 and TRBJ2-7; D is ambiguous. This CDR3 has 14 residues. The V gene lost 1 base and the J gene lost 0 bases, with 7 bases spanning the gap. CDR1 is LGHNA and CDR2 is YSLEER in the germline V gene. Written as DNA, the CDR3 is TGCGCCAGCAGCCAAGCCTTCCCCTCCTACGAGCAGTACTTC. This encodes CASSQAFPSYEQYF.

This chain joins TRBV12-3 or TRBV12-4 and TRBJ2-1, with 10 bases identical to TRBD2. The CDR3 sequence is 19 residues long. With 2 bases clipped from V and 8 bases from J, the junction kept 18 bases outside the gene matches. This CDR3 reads CASSLRARGLRAGGYEQFF. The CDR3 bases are TGTGCCAGCAGTTTAAGGGCAAGGGGACTCCGAGCGGGAGGGTATGAGCAGTTCTTC.

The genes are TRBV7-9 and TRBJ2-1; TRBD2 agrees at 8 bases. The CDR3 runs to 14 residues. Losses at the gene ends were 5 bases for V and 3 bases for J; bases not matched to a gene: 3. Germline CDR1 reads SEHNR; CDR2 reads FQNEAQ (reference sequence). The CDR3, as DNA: TGTGCCAGCAGCCCACTAGCGGTCTACAATGAGCAGTTCTTC. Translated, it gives CASSPLAVYNEQFF.

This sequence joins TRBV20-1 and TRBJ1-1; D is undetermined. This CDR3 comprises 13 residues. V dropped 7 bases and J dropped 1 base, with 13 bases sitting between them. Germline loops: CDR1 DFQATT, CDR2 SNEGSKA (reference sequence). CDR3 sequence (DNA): TGCAGTGTTTCCGGACTGCAGAACACTGAAGCTTTCTTT. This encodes CSVSGLQNTEAFF.

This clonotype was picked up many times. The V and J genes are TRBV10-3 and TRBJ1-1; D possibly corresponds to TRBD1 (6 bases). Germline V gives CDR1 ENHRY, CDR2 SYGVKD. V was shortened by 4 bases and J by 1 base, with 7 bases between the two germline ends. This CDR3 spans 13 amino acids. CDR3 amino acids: CAISGTANTEAFF. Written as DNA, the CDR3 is TGTGCCATCAGTGGGACAGCGAACACTGAAGCTTTCTTT.

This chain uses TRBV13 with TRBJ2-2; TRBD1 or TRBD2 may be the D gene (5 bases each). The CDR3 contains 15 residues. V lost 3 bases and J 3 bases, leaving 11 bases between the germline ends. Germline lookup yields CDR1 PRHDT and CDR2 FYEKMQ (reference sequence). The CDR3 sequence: CASSFIRGDTGELFF. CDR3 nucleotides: TGTGCCAGCAGCTTCATACGGGGCGACACCGGGGAGCTGTTTTTT.

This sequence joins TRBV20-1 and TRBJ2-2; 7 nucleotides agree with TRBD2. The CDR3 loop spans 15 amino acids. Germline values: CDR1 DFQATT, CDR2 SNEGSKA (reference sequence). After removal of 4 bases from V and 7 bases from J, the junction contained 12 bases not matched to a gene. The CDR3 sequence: CSATPFTGGVGELFF. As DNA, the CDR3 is TGCAGTGCTACCCCCTTTACGGGAGGTGTCGGGGAGCTGTTTTTT.

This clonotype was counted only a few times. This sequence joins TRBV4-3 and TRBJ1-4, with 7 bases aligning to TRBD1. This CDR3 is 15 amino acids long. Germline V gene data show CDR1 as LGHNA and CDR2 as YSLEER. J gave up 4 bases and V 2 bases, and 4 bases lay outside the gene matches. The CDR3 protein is CASSQSGTDNEKLFF. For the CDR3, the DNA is TGCGCCAGCAGCCAATCCGGGACAGATAATGAAAAACTGTTTTTT.